This TCR beta chain appears in the sequencing data of a study of PD-L1 blockade in urothelial cancer. Study background: Blood was tested 3 weeks (second dose) and 6 weeks into treatment.

This clone has just one count. A spike-in of synthetic TCR analog templates was added to each PCR. Some clones are missing from TCRdb's copy, which holds only in-frame ones; the method was immunoSEQ multiplex PCR. In the table there are more than 70,000 clones, about 89% of which are singletons. Germline V CDR1 and CDR2: SEHNR, FQNEAQ (reference sequence). The CDR3 runs to 15 residues. V lost 2 bases and J lost 5; bases outside the gene matches: 6. The sequence derives from a man aged 55 to 70 with urothelial cancer. The chain has TRBV7-9 and TRBJ2-7, with 10 positions matching TRBD1. The input for sequencing was PBMCs, taken around atezolizumab (anti-PD-L1) treatment. CDR3 protein: CASSLRTGGVDEQYF. The CDR3 DNA reads TGTGCCAGCAGCTTAAGGACAGGGGGAGTGGACGAGCAGTACTTC.